This T cell receptor beta chain was captured in a study of regulatory T cells in long-lasting Graves disease. Combining iRepertoire HTBI primers with Arm-PCR of CDR3 regions, the authors built TCR beta libraries. TCRdb processed the multiplex PCR reads anew with MiXCR; each CDR3 protein has one entry. The sample yields 600,000 to 850,000 distinct CDR3 sequences, about 32% seen once. There are 16 residues in the CDR3. Germline V lookup: CDR1 MNHEY, CDR2 SVGEGT. Note on this clonotype: Its ends do not fully match the called genes, so a read error is possible.

Stated time point: persistent/refractory GD, antithyroid drugs over 5 years with positive TRAb. Isolated PBMC RNA provided the starting material for the TCR library. The clonotype comes from a female donor with Graves disease. This chain connects TRBV6-2 or TRBV6-3 to TRBJ2-3; maybe TRBD1 (6 bases). The source material was peripheral blood mononuclear cells (PBMCs), sampled when the disease was refractory, from a patient treated with antithyroid drugs. CDR3 nucleotides: TGCGCCAGCAGTGAGTTCAGGGGTGGTATCGCAGATACGCAGTATTTT. It specifies CASSEFRGGIADTQYF.